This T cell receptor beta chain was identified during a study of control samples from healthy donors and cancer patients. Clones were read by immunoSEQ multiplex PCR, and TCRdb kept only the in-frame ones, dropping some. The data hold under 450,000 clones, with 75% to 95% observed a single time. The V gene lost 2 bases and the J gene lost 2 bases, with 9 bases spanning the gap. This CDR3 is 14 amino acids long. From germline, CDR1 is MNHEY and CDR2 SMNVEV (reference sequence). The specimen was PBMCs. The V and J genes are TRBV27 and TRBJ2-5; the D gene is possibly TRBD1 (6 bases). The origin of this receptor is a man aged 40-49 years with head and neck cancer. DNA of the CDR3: TGTGCCAGCAGTTTAGTTGGGACACAAGAGACCCAGTACTTC. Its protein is CASSLVGTQETQYF.